This TCR beta chain comes out of a study of CD8 T cells in Susac syndrome. Of note for this clonotype: Its target is not known.

Germline V gene data show CDR1 as SGHTA and CDR2 as FQGNSA. Trimming cost V 5 bases and J 7 bases; bases outside gene matches: 6. This CDR3 has 16 residues. RNA in amounts of roughly 0.5 to 1 ug was reverse transcribed with random hexamers. The TCR beta CDR3 was amplified by immunoSEQ multiplex PCR across 54 Vbeta, 13 Jbeta. TCRdb re-analysed the immunoSEQ multiplex PCR reads in MiXCR, keeping a single row per CDR3 protein. The sample contains 150,000 to 200,000 distinct CDR3 sequences, around 95% of which appear only once. Sequencing of TCR beta was performed on blood CD8+ and CD4+ T cells. TEMRA cells were enriched by FACS, and CD4+ and CD8+ T cells were negatively isolated. Broader study findings: It was acknowledged in the study that its TCR sequencing and HLA analysis involved a relatively small number of individuals.

This chain uses TRBV7-2 with TRBJ2-1; 15 positions match TRBD2. The receptor was derived from a human donor in good health. The sequencing input was CD4+ T cells from PBMCs. This CDR3 reads CASSPRTSGGVNEQFF. CDR3 sequence (DNA): TGTGCCAGCAGCCCGAGGACTAGCGGGGGGGTGAATGAGCAGTTCTTC.